The rows below give T cell receptor beta chains drawn from one sample of a study of T-cell memory formation after mild COVID-19. TCRdb re-called the 5' RACE reads with MiXCR, one entry per CDR3 protein. The data show more than 85,000 distinct CDR3 sequences, 11% seen once. What was sequenced was PBMCs or a T cell subset sorted from them (not recorded which). These receptors all stem from a man between 18 and 35 years old who had mild COVID-19 (a few samples of this study predate the infection). Cell type and time point are not known. Each CDR3 is given with its conserved first and last residue. The D gene is left open where the match is weak. Size is omitted from some rows. Given values are once, few, many or a class for expanded clones.

CASRARDRGQDTQYF	TGCGCCAGCAGGGCCCGGGACAGGGGGCAAGATACGCAGTATTTT	few	TRBV5-1	TRBJ2-3	TRBD1
CASSFDLGAYEQYF	TGTGCCAGCAGCTTCGATCTGGGAGCCTACGAGCAGTACTTC	-	TRBV11-2	TRBJ2-7	-
CSVVGDNTGELFF	TGCAGCGTTGTGGGGGATAACACCGGGGAGCTGTTTTTT	few	TRBV29-1	TRBJ2-2	-
CASSFTRAEAFF	TGTGCCAGCAGTTTTACCAGGGCCGAAGCTTTCTTT	many	TRBV12-3/TRBV12-4	TRBJ1-1	-
CASSGRSSYNEQFF	TGTGCCAGCAGTGGGAGGAGCTCCTACAATGAGCAGTTCTTC	-	TRBV27	TRBJ2-1	-
CASTSRGGGYSNQPQHF	TGTGCCAGTACCAGCCGGGGGGGCGGCTATAGCAATCAGCCCCAGCATTTT	few	TRBV19	TRBJ1-5	-
CASSAWGQREDTQYF	TGTGCCAGCAGCGCATGGGGGCAGAGGGAAGATACGCAGTATTTT	-	TRBV9	TRBJ2-3	-
CATSAQEPYF	TGTGCCACCAGTGCTCAAGAACCGTACTTC	-	TRBV24-1	TRBJ2-7	-
CASSAGGNTQYF	TGTGCCAGCAGCGCCGGTGGGAATACGCAGTATTTT	many	TRBV9	TRBJ2-3	-
CASSQDPSNTGELFF	TGTGCCAGCAGCCAAGATCCCTCAAACACCGGGGAGCTGTTTTTT	-	TRBV4-2	TRBJ2-2	-